These T cell receptor beta chains were read from a single sample in a study of B cell selection in AIRE deficiency. TCRdb's copy holds only in-frame clones and misses some; the assay was immunoSEQ multiplex PCR. This sample has roughly 25,000 clones, with around 95% found just once. The specimen was CD4+CD127+ conventional T cells sorted from PBMCs. The receptors were sampled from a human donor in good health. The CDR3 runs from the conserved cysteine through the conserved F or W. Fields, in order: J gene, V gene, clone size, D gene, CDR3 DNA, CDR3 protein. A D gene is named only where the DNA matches it firmly. Only part of the rows carry a size: once, few, many, or a class if the clone is expanded.

J: TRBJ1-1; V: TRBV4-2; size: NA; D: NA; DNA: TGTGCCAGCAGCCAGTGGGGTGACACTGAAGCTTTCTTT; CDR3: CASSQWGDTEAFF
J: TRBJ2-1; V: TRBV4-2; size: NA; D: NA; DNA: TGTGCCAGCAGCTTGGTGATAGCCGCCTACAATGAGCAGTTCTTC; CDR3: CASSLVIAAYNEQFF
J: TRBJ2-2; V: TRBV7-8; size: NA; D: TRBD2; DNA: TGTGCCAGCAGCTTAGTCCCTAGCGGGACCACCGGGGAGCTGTTTTTT; CDR3: CASSLVPSGTTGELFF
J: TRBJ2-1; V: TRBV7-3; size: once; D: TRBD2; DNA: TGTGCCAGCAGCTTACGGTTGAAGGCGAGCGGGAGAACATCCTACAATGAGCAGTTCTTC; CDR3: CASSLRLKASGRTSYNEQFF
J: TRBJ1-1; V: TRBV4-1; size: NA; D: NA; DNA: TGCGCCAGCAGCTACGGACAGATGAACACTGAAGCTTTCTTT; CDR3: CASSYGQMNTEAFF
J: TRBJ1-1; V: TRBV6-4; size: once; D: NA; DNA: TGTGCCAGCAGTATCCAGAGAAACACTGAAGCTTTCTTT; CDR3: CASSIQRNTEAFF
J: TRBJ2-3; V: TRBV4-3; size: NA; D: NA; DNA: TGCGCCAGCAGCCAAGATCGTCCCGGAGATACGCAGTATTTT; CDR3: CASSQDRPGDTQYF
J: TRBJ1-2; V: TRBV19; size: once; D: TRBD1; DNA: TGTGCCAGTGGACTACCAGGGGGACCGTATGGCTACACCTTC; CDR3: CASGLPGGPYGYTF
J: TRBJ1-1; V: TRBV2; size: NA; D: NA; DNA: TGTGCCAGCAGTGTGGGGGCACAGATGAACACTGAAGCTTTCTTT; CDR3: CASSVGAQMNTEAFF
J: TRBJ2-7; V: TRBV7-2; size: NA; D: TRBD2; DNA: TGTGCCAGCAGCCTAGGGACTACCGGCTCCTACGAGCAGTACTTC; CDR3: CASSLGTTGSYEQYF
J: TRBJ2-5; V: TRBV2; size: once; D: NA; DNA: TGTGCCAGCAGTGCAATGCAGATGACTACGCAGACCCAGTACTTC; CDR3: CASSAMQMTTQTQYF
J: TRBJ1-2; V: TRBV28; size: once; D: NA; DNA: TGTGCCAGCAGTTTAAGGGAGTATGGCTACACCTTC; CDR3: CASSLREYGYTF
J: TRBJ2-2; V: TRBV9; size: NA; D: TRBD2; DNA: TGTGCCAGCAGCGTAACTAGCGGGAATTGGGTGGAGCTGTTTTTT; CDR3: CASSVTSGNWVELFF
J: TRBJ2-5; V: TRBV7-2; size: NA; D: NA; DNA: TGTGCCAGCAGCTTAATATCCGGGGAAGAGACCCAGTACTTC; CDR3: CASSLISGEETQYF
J: TRBJ2-3; V: TRBV5-1; size: once; D: TRBD1; DNA: TGCGCCAGCAGCTTGTGGGGACAGGCCACAGATACGCAGTATTTT; CDR3: CASSLWGQATDTQYF
J: TRBJ2-1; V: TRBV7-2; size: once; D: NA; DNA: TGTGCCAGCAGCTTGGAGTGGCAGAACAATGAGCAGTTCTTC; CDR3: CASSLEWQNNEQFF
J: TRBJ1-6; V: TRBV11-2; size: NA; D: NA; DNA: TGTGCCAGCAGCTTAGAGCCGGGGGCACCTTCACCCCTCCACTTT; CDR3: CASSLEPGAPSPLHF
J: TRBJ2-7; V: TRBV7-2; size: NA; D: NA; DNA: TGTGCCAGCAGCTTAACCCGCCGTGCTCGAGTGGGGGTAGGGGAGCAGTACTTC; CDR3: CASSLTRRARVGVGEQYF
J: TRBJ2-1; V: TRBV5-8; size: NA; D: NA; DNA: TGTGCCAGCAGCCTCTTTTCCTACAATGAGCAGTTCTTC; CDR3: CASSLFSYNEQFF
J: TRBJ2-1; V: TRBV7-6; size: NA; D: NA; DNA: TGTGCCAGCAGCAAACGGACTACAGGGGCTGTCTCCTACAATGAGCAGTTCTTC; CDR3: CASSKRTTGAVSYNEQFF
J: TRBJ1-2; V: TRBV5-5; size: NA; D: NA; DNA: TGTGCCAGCAATCGGCCCCCGGCTAACTATGGCTACACCTTC; CDR3: CASNRPPANYGYTF
J: TRBJ1-1; V: TRBV7-3; size: NA; D: NA; DNA: TGTGCCAGCAGCCCCGGGAGTCGTGTCGGGGCTTTCTTT; CDR3: CASSPGSRVGAFF
J: TRBJ1-5; V: TRBV11-2; size: NA; D: NA; DNA: TGTGCCAGCAGCACCACATCAGGGCCGCCCCAGCATTTT; CDR3: CASSTTSGPPQHF
J: TRBJ2-2; V: TRBV7-2; size: once; D: TRBD1; DNA: TGTGCCAGCAGCTTGCAGGGACAGCACACCGGGGAGCTGTTTTTT; CDR3: CASSLQGQHTGELFF
J: TRBJ2-3; V: TRBV9; size: NA; D: TRBD2; DNA: TGTGCCAGCAACCGAGCGGGAGAGGTGACAGATACGCAGTATTTT; CDR3: CASNRAGEVTDTQYF
J: TRBJ2-7; V: TRBV28; size: NA; D: TRBD1; DNA: TGTGCCAGCAGCCTACCCGGACAGGGGGCCCGCGAGCAGTACTTC; CDR3: CASSLPGQGAREQYF
J: TRBJ1-2; V: TRBV11-2; size: NA; D: NA; DNA: TGTGCCAGCAGCCCTGATGAAAAATTGGAATATGGCTACACCTTC; CDR3: CASSPDEKLEYGYTF
J: TRBJ1-1; V: TRBV5-1; size: NA; D: TRBD1; DNA: TGCGCCAGCAGCTTCGGGACAGGGGCATTCATGAACACTGAAGCTTTCTTT; CDR3: CASSFGTGAFMNTEAFF
J: TRBJ1-5; V: TRBV18; size: NA; D: NA; DNA: TGTGCCAGCTCACCACCGGGCAGCTCCTCGGTCAATCAGCCCCAGCATTTT; CDR3: CASSPPGSSSVNQPQHF
J: TRBJ2-3; V: TRBV28; size: NA; D: TRBD2; DNA: TGTGCCAGCAGTTTAGCGGGAGTGACAGATACGCAGTATTTT; CDR3: CASSLAGVTDTQYF
J: TRBJ2-5; V: TRBV9; size: NA; D: TRBD2; DNA: TGTGCCAGTTCCTCGGGACTAGCGGGACTAGAGACCCAGTACTTC; CDR3: CASSSGLAGLETQYF
J: TRBJ1-3; V: TRBV5-1; size: NA; D: TRBD1; DNA: TGCGCCAGCAGCTTGGGGACAGGGGGCAGTTACTCCTCTGGAAACACCATATATTTT; CDR3: CASSLGTGGSYSSGNTIYF
J: TRBJ1-4; V: TRBV5-1; size: NA; D: NA; DNA: TGCGCCAGCAGCCCGAGTGACGCAGAGGGAGAAAAACTGTTTTTT; CDR3: CASSPSDAEGEKLFF
J: TRBJ2-2; V: TRBV5-6; size: NA; D: NA; DNA: TGTGCCAGCATCCGCAACGGAAGAGGGTACACCGGGGAGCTGTTTTTT; CDR3: CASIRNGRGYTGELFF
J: TRBJ2-3; V: TRBV6-5; size: NA; D: NA; DNA: TGTGCCAGCAGTTCCCAGGCGTCCCGCACAGATACGCAGTATTTT; CDR3: CASSSQASRTDTQYF
J: TRBJ2-3; V: TRBV28; size: NA; D: NA; DNA: TGTGCCAGCAGACGGGCCTTAAACACAGATACGCAGTATTTT; CDR3: CASRRALNTDTQYF
J: TRBJ2-7; V: TRBV19; size: NA; D: NA; DNA: TGTGCCAGTAGTAGAACTCGGGACTACGAGCAGTACTTC; CDR3: CASSRTRDYEQYF
J: TRBJ2-1; V: TRBV11-1; size: NA; D: NA; DNA: TGTGCCAGCAGCTTGGGAGTTGGCGCATACAATGAGCAGTTCTTC; CDR3: CASSLGVGAYNEQFF
J: TRBJ2-7; V: TRBV28; size: NA; D: NA; DNA: TGTGCCAGCAGTTCCCCCGGGGGGCCCTCCTACGAGCAGTACTTC; CDR3: CASSSPGGPSYEQYF
J: TRBJ1-4; V: TRBV28; size: NA; D: NA; DNA: TGTGCCAGCAGCCCGGGCTCTCTCGCAACTAATGAAAAACTGTTTTTT; CDR3: CASSPGSLATNEKLFF
J: TRBJ1-2; V: TRBV6-1; size: NA; D: NA; DNA: TGTGCCAGCAGTGAATTTACAGGCCCTAACTATGGCTACACCTTC; CDR3: CASSEFTGPNYGYTF
J: TRBJ2-5; V: TRBV11-1; size: NA; D: TRBD2; DNA: TGTGCCAGCAGCTTCAGGACTAGCCTTATAAACATACAAGAGACCCAGTACTTC; CDR3: CASSFRTSLINIQETQYF
J: TRBJ2-3; V: TRBV5-4; size: once; D: NA; DNA: TGTGCCAGCAGCTTGGTGGGCCTCCGCGCAGATACGCAGTATTTT; CDR3: CASSLVGLRADTQYF
J: TRBJ2-2; V: TRBV11-2; size: NA; D: NA; DNA: TGTGCCAGCAGCTTAGTTCGACGGCCCGGGGAGCTGTTTTTT; CDR3: CASSLVRRPGELFF
J: TRBJ2-7; V: TRBV25-1; size: NA; D: TRBD2; DNA: TGTGCCAGCAGTGAAACTGCGGGAGGGCCAGGCGAGCAGTACTTC; CDR3: CASSETAGGPGEQYF
J: TRBJ2-6; V: TRBV30; size: NA; D: TRBD2; DNA: TGTGCCTGGAGTGGCGGGGGGAGGGCACCTGGGGCCAACGTCCTGACTTTC; CDR3: CAWSGGGRAPGANVLTF
J: TRBJ1-2; V: TRBV15; size: NA; D: NA; DNA: TGTGCCACCAGCAGAGGGTTTGACTATGGCTACACCTTC; CDR3: CATSRGFDYGYTF
J: TRBJ2-6; V: TRBV19; size: NA; D: NA; DNA: TGTGCCAGTAGTAAGGGTGGGGCCAACGTCCTGACTTTC; CDR3: CASSKGGANVLTF
J: TRBJ1-5; V: TRBV28; size: NA; D: NA; DNA: TGTGCCAGCAGTTTTAAACAGCCCCAGCATTTT; CDR3: CASSFKQPQHF
J: TRBJ2-5; V: TRBV9; size: NA; D: NA; DNA: TGTGCCAGCAGCGCCGAACCGGGGTACCAAGAGACCCAGTACTTC; CDR3: CASSAEPGYQETQYF